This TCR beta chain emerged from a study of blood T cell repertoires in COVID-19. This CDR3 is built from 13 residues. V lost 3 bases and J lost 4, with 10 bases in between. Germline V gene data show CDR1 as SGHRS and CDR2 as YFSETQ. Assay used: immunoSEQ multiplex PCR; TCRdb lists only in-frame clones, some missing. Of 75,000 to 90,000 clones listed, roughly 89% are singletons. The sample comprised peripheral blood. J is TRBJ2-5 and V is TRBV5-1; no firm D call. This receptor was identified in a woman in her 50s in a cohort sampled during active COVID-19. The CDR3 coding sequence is TGCGCCAGCAGCTCGTACACCGCAGAGACCCAGTACTTC. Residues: CASSSYTAETQYF.